The clone carrying this T cell receptor (beta chain) occurred once. The sample comes from a study of blood T cell repertoires in COVID-19. Study-wide context: Sources were T cells, B-cell-depleted T cells, or PBMCs; the material itself was cDNA or gDNA.

CDR3 size: 16 residues. Losses at the gene ends were 3 bases for V and 0 bases for J; bases not matched to a gene: 5. The V gene's germline CDR1 is SGHTA and CDR2 FQGNSA. In the authors' methods: Nucleated cell number was recorded as an estimate derived from reference gene primer amplification. Clones were read by immunoSEQ multiplex PCR, and TCRdb kept only the in-frame ones, dropping some. The DNA was the basis for D and trimming; V, J and clone size are from that table. This table has more than 60,000 clones, roughly four fifths appearing once. Sequencing used peripheral blood. The sequence came from a human donor in a cohort sampled during active COVID-19. The J gene is TRBJ1-3, the V gene TRBV7-2; 7 positions match TRBD1. The CDR3 nucleotides are TGTGCCAGCAGCTTCACAGGGGCCTCCTCTGGAAACACCATATATTTT. Residues: CASSFTGASSGNTIYF.